This T cell receptor beta chain emerged from a study of blood T cell repertoires in COVID-19. Overall study context: COVID-19 samples from acute and convalescent phases originated in the United States, Italy and Spain. Sample material is recorded as cDNA or gDNA derived from T cells, B-cell-depleted T cells, or PBMCs.

In the authors' methods: Quantification of nucleated cells was approximated via reference gene primer amplification. Sequencing used immunoSEQ multiplex PCR; TCRdb keeps in-frame clones, though not all of them. Clone size and the V and J calls come from that table; the DNA yielded D and trimming. The sample consists of 300,000 to 350,000 clones, about nine tenths of them appearing once. CDR1 and CDR2 (germline): MGHRA, YSYEKL. The CDR3 sequence is 17 residues long. The germline V and J ends were trimmed by 0 bases and 5 bases, with 16 bases remaining between them. The rearrangement joins TRBV4-1 to TRBJ2-2; D is possibly TRBD1 (6 bases). The sample taken for sequencing was peripheral blood. This receptor was taken from a woman in her twenties or thirties with COVID-19, enrolled during active disease. The CDR3: CASSQDYPGVGTGELFF. The CDR3 region has the DNA TGCGCCAGCAGCCAAGATTACCCAGGGGTAGGGACCGGGGAGCTGTTTTTT.